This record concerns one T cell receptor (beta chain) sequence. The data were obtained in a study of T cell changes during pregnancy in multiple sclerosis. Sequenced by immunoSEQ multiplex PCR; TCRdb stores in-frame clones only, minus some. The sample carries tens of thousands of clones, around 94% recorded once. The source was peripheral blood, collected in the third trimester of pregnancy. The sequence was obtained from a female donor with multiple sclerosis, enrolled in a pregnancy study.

The CDR3 spells CAISDRAGTYNEQFF. The DNA for the CDR3 is TGTGCCATCAGTGATAGAGCGGGAACCTACAATGAGCAGTTCTTC. This sequence joins TRBV10-3 and TRBJ2-1; 7 bases map to TRBD2. Germline V CDR1 and CDR2: ENHRY, SYGVKD. This CDR3 is 15 amino acids long. Trimming removed 3 bases from V and 2 bases from J; junction bases left unmatched: 4.